These T cell receptor beta chains were read from a single sample in a study of CXCR3-negative and CXCR3-positive naive CD8 T cells. TCRdb re-analyzed the 5' RACE reads; it lists each CDR3 protein once, without DNA. The listing contains roughly 56,000 distinct CDR3 sequences. Specimen: naive CXCR3- CD8+ T cells from blood. All receptors come from a human donor in good health. Some clones in this sample may be carry-over from other donors' samples. Both conserved end residues are part of each CDR3. The size entry is marked missing in some rows and otherwise reads once, few, many or a size class.

J | V | size | CDR3
TRBJ1-2 | TRBV12-3/TRBV12-4 | NA | CASSLPGQEPNYGYTF
TRBJ2-4 | TRBV4-3 | NA | CASSQEVLGSKNIQYF
TRBJ2-1 | TRBV18 | NA | CASSQRDPRRGNEQFF
TRBJ1-1 | TRBV29-1 | NA | CSGDSDGSTEAFF
TRBJ1-1 | TRBV19 | NA | CASSRGRSTEAFF
TRBJ2-2 | TRBV29-1 | NA | CSVASGGAEGELFF
TRBJ2-1 | TRBV6-1 | NA | CATQAGDYNEQFF
TRBJ2-5 | TRBV6-5 | NA | CASSYSFQETQYF
TRBJ1-1 | TRBV12-3/TRBV12-4 | NA | CASSINTEAFF
TRBJ2-1 | TRBV29-1 | NA | CSVVGVPGQFF
TRBJ1-5 | TRBV7-2 | NA | CASSLAGGTGNQPQHF
TRBJ2-1 | TRBV28 | NA | CASSLPPADRDNEQFF
TRBJ1-1 | TRBV25-1 | NA | CASSEGNTEAFF
TRBJ2-7 | TRBV6-6 | NA | CASTTGCEQYF
TRBJ2-1 | TRBV7-9 | NA | CASGAGYNEQFF
TRBJ1-5 | TRBV10-3 | NA | CAISESGQNSNQPQHF
TRBJ2-3 | TRBV29-1 | NA | CSVVFRGGVTDTQYF
TRBJ2-5 | TRBV21-1 | medium-sized | CASSKVSLKQGTQETQYF
TRBJ1-4 | TRBV28 | NA | CASSFRDDRLDEKLFF
TRBJ2-5 | TRBV11-3 | NA | CASSQAGRGLQETQYF
TRBJ1-2 | TRBV5-1 | NA | CASSNQGVQPFYGYTF
TRBJ1-4 | TRBV5-1 | NA | CASSPPDRGVEKLFF